These 14 T cell receptor beta chains were sequenced from one sample in a study of neurological immune-mediated disorders. TCRdb reprocessed the 5' RACE reads with MiXCR, giving one entry per CDR3 protein. This repertoire shows under 60,000 distinct CDR3 sequences, around 3.5% found once; its top ten account for 5.5% to 6%. Sequencing was carried out using PBMCs. These receptors originate from a man in his forties or fifties with multiple sclerosis.

This clonotype was seen ten or more times. The genes are TRBV5-1 and TRBJ1-4, with D unclear. The V end lost 0 bases, the J end lost 2 bases, and 5 bases lay between the germline ends. The CDR3 length is 14 residues. Germline V gene data show CDR1 as SGHRS and CDR2 as YFSETQ. The CDR3 nucleotides are TGCGCCAGCAGCTTGGGGGCGACTAATGAAAAACTGTTTTTT. The encoded protein is CASSLGATNEKLFF.

This clonotype was counted at least ten times. This chain uses TRBV12-3 or TRBV12-4 with TRBJ2-5, with no clear D. The CDR3 runs to 12 residues. Trimming shortened V by 4 bases and J by 4 bases, and 7 bases separated the two germline ends. CDR3 bases: TGTGCCAGCAGTTCCACGGGAGAGACCCAGTACTTC. Protein: CASSSTGETQYF.

This clonotype was seen ten or more times. V gene TRBV20-1 combines with J gene TRBJ2-7; D possibly corresponds to TRBD2 (5 bases). Germline V gives CDR1 DFQATT, CDR2 SNEGSKA (reference sequence). The V end lost 1 base, the J end lost 1 base, and 8 bases lay between the germline ends. The CDR3 spans 13 residues. The CDR3 here is CSARAGGSYEQYF. The CDR3 DNA sequence: TGCAGTGCTAGAGCCGGCGGGTCCTACGAGCAGTACTTC.

In its sample, this clonotype was seen many times. This chain connects TRBV6-1 to TRBJ2-5, with D possibly called TRBD1 or TRBD2 (5 bases each). The V end lost 6 bases, the J end lost 5 bases, and 19 bases lay between the germline ends. This CDR3 spans 15 amino acids. Looked up from germline, CDR1 is MNHNS and CDR2 is SASEGT. The DNA for the CDR3 is TGTGCCAGCAGCCTCACAGCGGACAAATGGGAGACCCAGTACTTC. Encoded protein: CASSLTADKWETQYF.

This clonotype was seen ten or more times. The chain is built from TRBV5-1 and TRBJ1-1; possible D gene TRBD1, 6 bases. The germline CDR1 and CDR2 sequences are SGHRS and YFSETQ. V lost 5 bases, J lost 4 bases, and 18 bases lay in between. CDR3 length: 15 amino acids. The DNA of the CDR3 is TGCGCCAGCAGTTTGCAGGGGAACCTGGGCACTGAAGCTTTCTTT. Translated, it gives CASSLQGNLGTEAFF.

This clonotype was counted at least ten times. The gene calls are TRBV5-1 and TRBJ1-1; TRBD1 might be the D (6 bases). The CDR3 consists of 14 residues. The germline gives CDR1 SGHRS, CDR2 YFSETQ. V was clipped by 4 bases and J by 1 base, with 11 bases between them. The CDR3 DNA reads as TGCGCCAGCAGCCTGGGGGGACAGAACACTGAAGCTTTCTTT. Protein: CASSLGGQNTEAFF. The entire variable domain, with the rest obtained from reference TRBV5-1 and TRBJ1-1, is as follows: KAGVTQTPRYLIKTRGQQVTLSCSPISGHRSVSWYQQTPGQGLQFLFEYFSETQRNKGNFPGRFSGRQFSNSRSEMNVSTLELGDSALYLCASSLGGQNTEAFFGQGTRLTVV.

Many counts were recorded for this clonotype. The chain has TRBV12-3 or TRBV12-4 and TRBJ1-5; D is undetermined. This CDR3 contains 15 residues. V was pared by 6 bases and J by 5 bases, with 17 bases between. CDR3 nucleotide sequence: TGTGCCAGCAGCCAGTCGGACGAAGGGTATCAGCCCCAGCATTTT. It codes for CASSQSDEGYQPQHF.

This clonotype was recorded many times. The chain links TRBV20-1 to TRBJ2-3, with TRBD2 identical over 8 bases. CDR3 size: 14 residues. CDR1 is DFQATT and CDR2 is SNEGSKA in the germline V gene (reference sequence). V lost 3 bases, J lost 1 base, and 3 bases stayed unmatched. CDR3 amino acids: CSARLTSGTDTQYF. The CDR3 DNA is TGCAGTGCTAGGTTGACTAGCGGCACAGATACGCAGTATTTT.

This clonotype was detected a few times. V usage is TRBV2 and J usage is TRBJ1-3; D is unresolved. Trimming pared 8 bases from V and 0 bases from J, leaving 11 bases between. Germline loops: CDR1 SNHLY, CDR2 FYNNEI. This CDR3 is 14 amino acids long. The CDR3 sequence: CASRTVDSGNTIYF. As DNA, the CDR3 is TGTGCCAGCCGGACGGTCGACTCTGGAAACACCATATATTTT.

In this sample, this clonotype turned up many times. V and J are TRBV12-3 or TRBV12-4 and TRBJ2-1; weak D call: TRBD2 (5 bases). The ends were cut back, 3 bases at V and 2 bases at J, with 14 bases in the middle. CDR3 length: 16 amino acids. CDR3 nucleotide sequence: TGTGCCAGCAGTTTTGGAGGCGGGCGGCCCTACAATGAGCAGTTCTTC. Translation gives CASSFGGGRPYNEQFF.

This clonotype occurred a few times. The CDR3 is CASSDIGGGTSYEQYF. Here the CDR3 DNA reads TGTGCCAGCAGTGATATAGGCGGGGGGACATCCTACGAGCAGTACTTC. The chain employs TRBV2 and TRBJ2-7, with TRBD2 matching over 8 bases. CDR3 length equals 16 residues. The germline V gene has CDR1 SNHLY and CDR2 FYNNEI. V lost 3 bases and J lost 1; bases outside the gene matches: 8.

This clonotype was recorded at least ten times. This sequence joins TRBV20-1 and TRBJ2-7; D may be TRBD1 or TRBD2 (6 bases each). The V gene lost 5 bases and the J gene lost 0 bases, with 14 bases spanning the gap. This CDR3 comprises 14 residues. From germline, CDR1 is DFQATT and CDR2 SNEGSKA (reference sequence). CDR3 residues: CSASRGAPSYEQYF. DNA of the CDR3: TGCAGTGCTTCAAGGGGGGCCCCCTCCTACGAGCAGTACTTC.

This clonotype was counted many times. The genes are TRBV20-1 and TRBJ2-3; D call uncertain. V gave up 6 bases and J gave up 5 bases, with 15 bases separating them. Germline V lookup: CDR1 DFQATT, CDR2 SNEGSKA (reference sequence). CDR3 length: 13 amino acids. The CDR3 DNA follows: TGCAGTGCCAGGTGGGGTAATGGAGATACGCAGTATTTT. Protein: CSARWGNGDTQYF.

This clonotype was counted ten times or more. The rearrangement joins TRBV20-1 to TRBJ2-3; 8 bases are shared with TRBD2. The V segment lost 0 bases and the J segment 0 bases; nucleotides outside the gene matches: 8. CDR1 and CDR2 from the germline V gene are DFQATT and SNEGSKA (reference sequence). This CDR3 is built from 17 residues. The DNA of the CDR3 is TGCAGTGCTAGAGATGGGAGCGGGGGTTGGAGCACAGATACGCAGTATTTT. It encodes CSARDGSGGWSTDTQYF.